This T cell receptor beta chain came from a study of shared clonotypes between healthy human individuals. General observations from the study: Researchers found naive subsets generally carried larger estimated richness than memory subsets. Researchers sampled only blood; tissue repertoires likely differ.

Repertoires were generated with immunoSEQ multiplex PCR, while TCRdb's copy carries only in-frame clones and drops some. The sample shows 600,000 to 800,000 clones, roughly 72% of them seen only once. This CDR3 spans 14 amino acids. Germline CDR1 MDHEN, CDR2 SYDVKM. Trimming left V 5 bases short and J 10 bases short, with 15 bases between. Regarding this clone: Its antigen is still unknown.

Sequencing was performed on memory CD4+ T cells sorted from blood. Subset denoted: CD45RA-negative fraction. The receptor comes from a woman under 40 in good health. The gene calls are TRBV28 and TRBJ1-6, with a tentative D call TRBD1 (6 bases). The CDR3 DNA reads TGTGCCAGCAGTCCGTGGGGGGCTGGGTCACCCCTCCACTTT. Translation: CASSPWGAGSPLHF.